This record covers a single TCR beta chain. The data are from a study of blood T cell repertoires in COVID-19. The overall study: Acute and convalescent COVID-19 specimens originated in the United States, Italy and Spain. PBMCs, B-cell-depleted T cells, or T cells were the source of the cDNA or gDNA that made up the material.

Authors' processing steps: Quantification of nucleated cells was approximated via reference gene primer amplification. Data came from immunoSEQ multiplex PCR; TCRdb stores just in-frame clones and leaves some out. V, J and clone size derive from that table, while D and trimming were established from the DNA sequence. The table shows about 160,000 clones, with 70% to 80% occurring only once. With 7 bases removed from V and 5 bases from J, the gap between germline ends came to 17 bases. The CDR3 sequence is 13 residues long. Per germline, CDR1 SQVTM and CDR2 ANQGSEA. Sequenced material: peripheral blood. The V gene is TRBV29-1, the J gene TRBJ1-2; no reliable D call. This sequence originates from a man aged 60 to 75 with acute or convalescent COVID-19. The chain's CDR3 is CSARAGGRYGYTF. Written as DNA, the CDR3 is TGCAGCGCTAGGGCGGGAGGGAGGTATGGCTACACCTTC.